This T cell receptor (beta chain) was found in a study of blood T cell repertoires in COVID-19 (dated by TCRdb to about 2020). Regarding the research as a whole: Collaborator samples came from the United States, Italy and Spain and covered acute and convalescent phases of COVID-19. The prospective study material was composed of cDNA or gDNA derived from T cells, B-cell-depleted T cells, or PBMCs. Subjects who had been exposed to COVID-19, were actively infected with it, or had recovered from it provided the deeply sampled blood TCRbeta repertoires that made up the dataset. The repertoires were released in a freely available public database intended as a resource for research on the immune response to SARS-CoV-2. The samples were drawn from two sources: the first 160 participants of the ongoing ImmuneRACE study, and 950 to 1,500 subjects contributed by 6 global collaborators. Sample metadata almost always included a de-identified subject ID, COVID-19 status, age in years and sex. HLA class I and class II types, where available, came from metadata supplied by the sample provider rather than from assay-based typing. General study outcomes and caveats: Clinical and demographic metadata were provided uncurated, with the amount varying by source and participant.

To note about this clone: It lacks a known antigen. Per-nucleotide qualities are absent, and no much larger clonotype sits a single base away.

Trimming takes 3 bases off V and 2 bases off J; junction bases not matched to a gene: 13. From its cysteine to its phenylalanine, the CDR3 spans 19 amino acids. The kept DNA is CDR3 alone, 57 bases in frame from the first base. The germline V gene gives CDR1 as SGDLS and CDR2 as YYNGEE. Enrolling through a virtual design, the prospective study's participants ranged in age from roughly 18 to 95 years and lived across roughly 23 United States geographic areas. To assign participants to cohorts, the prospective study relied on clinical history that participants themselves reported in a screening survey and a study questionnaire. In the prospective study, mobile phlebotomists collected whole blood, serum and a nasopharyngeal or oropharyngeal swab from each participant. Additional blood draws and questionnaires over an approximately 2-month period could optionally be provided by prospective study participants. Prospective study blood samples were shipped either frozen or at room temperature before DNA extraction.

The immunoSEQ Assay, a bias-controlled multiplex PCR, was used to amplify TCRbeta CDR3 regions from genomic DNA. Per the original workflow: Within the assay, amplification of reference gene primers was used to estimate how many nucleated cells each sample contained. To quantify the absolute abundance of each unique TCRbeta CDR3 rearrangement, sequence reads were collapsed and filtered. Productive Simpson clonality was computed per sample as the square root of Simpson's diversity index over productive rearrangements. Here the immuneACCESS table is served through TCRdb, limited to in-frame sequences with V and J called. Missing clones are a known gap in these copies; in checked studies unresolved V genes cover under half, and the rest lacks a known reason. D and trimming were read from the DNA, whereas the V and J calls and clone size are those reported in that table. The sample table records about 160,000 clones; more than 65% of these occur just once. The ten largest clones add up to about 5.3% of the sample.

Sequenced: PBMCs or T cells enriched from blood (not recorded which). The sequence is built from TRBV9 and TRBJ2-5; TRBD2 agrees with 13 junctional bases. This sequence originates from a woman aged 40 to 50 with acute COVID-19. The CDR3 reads CASSETSGRPSGLQETQYF. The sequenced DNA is TGTGCCAGCAGCGAGACTAGCGGGAGGCCTTCAGGACTACAAGAGACCCAGTACTTC.